This T cell receptor (beta chain) derives from a study of blood T cell repertoires in COVID-19. Background on the study: The analysed material was cDNA or gDNA that came from T cells, B-cell-depleted T cells, or PBMCs.

Authors' data handling: Reference gene primer amplification gave estimated nucleated cell counts. The assay was immunoSEQ multiplex PCR, and TCRdb's table has in-frame clones only and misses some. That table furnishes V, J and clone size, whereas the DNA furnished D and trimming. Among almost 300,000 clones listed, 89% were seen once. The V gene's germline CDR1 is SNHLY and CDR2 FYNNEI. CDR3 length: 16 residues. Deletions cut 6 bases from V and 4 bases from J, with 20 bases between. The TCR originated in a woman aged 25-40 years with COVID-19, enrolled during active disease. V gene TRBV2 combines with J gene TRBJ2-3, with D possibly being TRBD2 (7 bases). Sequenced sample: peripheral blood. The CDR3 loop reads CASRVYVGGRADTQYF. The CDR3 coding sequence is TGTGCCAGCAGGGTCTACGTGGGGGGGCGCGCAGATACGCAGTATTTT. The variable domain in full, completed from reference TRBV2 and TRBJ2-3, reads EPEVTQTPSHQVTQMGQEVILRCVPISNHLYFYWYRQILGQKVEFLVSFYNNEISEKSEIFDDQFSVERPDGSNFTLKIRSTKLEDSAMYFCASRVYVGGRADTQYFGPGTRLTVL.